This section outlines one T cell receptor beta chain sequence together with its context. Its antigen remains unidentified. This sample stems from a study of shared clonotypes between healthy human individuals. Study-level points and caveats: Clonotype sharing among donors was expected to depend on sequencing depth.

V lost 2 bases, J lost 5 bases, and 8 bases lay in between. CDR1 and CDR2 (germline): MNHEY, SMNVEV (reference sequence). The CDR3 has 13 residues. Profiled with immunoSEQ multiplex PCR; TCRdb holds only in-frame clones, not every one. The table records about 980,000 clones, around 80% of them present only once. Source material: memory CD4+ T cells sorted from blood. Subset specified: CD45RA-negative fraction. This TCR came from a man between 18 and 29 years old in good health. The V call is TRBV27, the J call TRBJ2-3; perhaps TRBD2 as D (5 bases). CDR3 coding DNA: TGTGCCAGCAGTTTAATGGCGGGAGATACGCAGTATTTT. Its translation is CASSLMAGDTQYF.